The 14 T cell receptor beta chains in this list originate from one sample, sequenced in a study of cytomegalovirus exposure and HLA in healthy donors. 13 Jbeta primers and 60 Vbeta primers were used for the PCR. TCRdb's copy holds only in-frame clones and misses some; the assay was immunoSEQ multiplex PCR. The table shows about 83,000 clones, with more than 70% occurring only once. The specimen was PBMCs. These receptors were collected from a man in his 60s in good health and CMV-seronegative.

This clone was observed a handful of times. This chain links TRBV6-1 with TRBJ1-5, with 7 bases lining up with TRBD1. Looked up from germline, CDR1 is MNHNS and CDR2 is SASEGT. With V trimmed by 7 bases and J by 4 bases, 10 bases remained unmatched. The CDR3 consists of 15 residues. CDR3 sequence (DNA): TGTGCCAGCATCGTAGAAGGGGGCGGGAATCAGCCCCAGCATTTT. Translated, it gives CASIVEGGGNQPQHF.

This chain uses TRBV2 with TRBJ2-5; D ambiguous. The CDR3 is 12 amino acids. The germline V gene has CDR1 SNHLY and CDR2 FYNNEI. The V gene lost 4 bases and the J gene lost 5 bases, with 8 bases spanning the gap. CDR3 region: CASSVSRETQYF. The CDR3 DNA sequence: TGTGCCAGCAGTGTGAGTCGGGAGACCCAGTACTTC.

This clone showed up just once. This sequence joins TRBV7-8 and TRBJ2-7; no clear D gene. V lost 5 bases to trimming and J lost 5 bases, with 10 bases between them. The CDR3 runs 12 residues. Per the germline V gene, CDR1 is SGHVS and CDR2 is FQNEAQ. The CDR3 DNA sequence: TGTGCCAGCAGCCCTCAGACTGACGAGCAGTACTTC. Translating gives CASSPQTDEQYF.

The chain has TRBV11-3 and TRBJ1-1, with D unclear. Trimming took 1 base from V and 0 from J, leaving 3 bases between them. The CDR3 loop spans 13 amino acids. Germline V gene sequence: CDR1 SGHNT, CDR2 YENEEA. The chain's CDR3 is CASSLAVNTEAFF. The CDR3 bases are TGTGCCAGCAGCTTAGCCGTGAACACTGAAGCTTTCTTT.

CDR3 DNA sequence: TGTGCCAGCGGGACTAGTTCTGTTTTGGCCCAGTACTTC. This encodes CASGTSSVLAQYF. V and J are TRBV27 and TRBJ2-5, with 8 bases that match TRBD2. Germline assignment: CDR1 MNHEY and CDR2 SMNVEV (reference sequence). The CDR3 runs 13 residues. V lost 8 bases and J lost 9; bases outside the gene matches: 11.

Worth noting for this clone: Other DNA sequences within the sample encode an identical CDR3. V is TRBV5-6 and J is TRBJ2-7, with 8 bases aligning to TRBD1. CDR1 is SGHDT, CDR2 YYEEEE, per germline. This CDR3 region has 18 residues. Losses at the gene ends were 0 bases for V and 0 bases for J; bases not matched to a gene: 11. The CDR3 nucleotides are TGTGCCAGCAGCTTGGAGGGGCAGGGGGCCCAGGTCTCCTACGAGCAGTACTTC. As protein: CASSLEGQGAQVSYEQYF.

The CDR3 coding sequence is TGTGCCAGCAGCTTGGCTAGCGGGAGCGAGCAGTACTTC. This codes for CASSLASGSEQYF. The genes are TRBV5-4 and TRBJ2-7, with TRBD2 matching over 10 bases. The germline V gene encodes CDR1 SGHNT and CDR2 YYREEE (reference sequence). V shed 0 bases and J 6 bases; nucleotides not matched to a gene: 0. The CDR3 covers 13 residues.

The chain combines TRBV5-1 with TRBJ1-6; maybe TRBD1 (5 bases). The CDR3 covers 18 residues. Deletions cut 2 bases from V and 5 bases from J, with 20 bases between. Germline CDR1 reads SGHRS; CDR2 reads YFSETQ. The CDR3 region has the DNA TGCGCCAGCAGCTTTAGCGGGGCTAGGCAGGGAAATAATTCACCCCTCCACTTT. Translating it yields CASSFSGARQGNNSPLHF.

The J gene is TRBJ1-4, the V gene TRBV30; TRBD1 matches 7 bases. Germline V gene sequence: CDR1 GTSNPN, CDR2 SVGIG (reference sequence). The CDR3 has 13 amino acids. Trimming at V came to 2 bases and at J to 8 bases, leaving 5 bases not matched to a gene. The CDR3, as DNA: TGTGCCTGGAGTTCGGGACAGCGCGAAAAACTGTTTTTT. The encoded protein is CAWSSGQREKLFF.

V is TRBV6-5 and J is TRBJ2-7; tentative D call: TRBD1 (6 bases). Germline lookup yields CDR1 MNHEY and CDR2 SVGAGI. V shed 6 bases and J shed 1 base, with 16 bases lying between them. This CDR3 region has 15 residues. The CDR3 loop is CASSLDRKVSYEQYF. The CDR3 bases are TGTGCCAGCAGCCTGGACAGAAAGGTGTCCTACGAGCAGTACTTC.

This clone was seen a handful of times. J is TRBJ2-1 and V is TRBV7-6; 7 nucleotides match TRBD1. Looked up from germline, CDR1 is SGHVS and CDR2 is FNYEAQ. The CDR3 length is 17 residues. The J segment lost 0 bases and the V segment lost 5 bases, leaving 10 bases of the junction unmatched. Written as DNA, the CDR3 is TGTGCCAGCAGCCATGACAGGGATGGATTCTCCTACAATGAGCAGTTCTTC. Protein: CASSHDRDGFSYNEQFF. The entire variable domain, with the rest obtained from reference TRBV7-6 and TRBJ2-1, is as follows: GAGVSQSPRYKVTKRGQDVALRCDPISGHVSLYWYRQALGQGPEFLTYFNYEAQQDKSGLPNDRFSAERPEGSISTLTIQRTEQRDSAMYRCASSHDRDGFSYNEQFFGPGTRLTVL.

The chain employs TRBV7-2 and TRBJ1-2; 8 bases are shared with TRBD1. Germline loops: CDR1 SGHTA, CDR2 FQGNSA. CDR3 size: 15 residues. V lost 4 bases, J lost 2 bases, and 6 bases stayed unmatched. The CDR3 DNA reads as TGTGCCAGCAGCTGGGCCGGGACAGGAAACTATGGCTACACCTTC. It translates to CASSWAGTGNYGYTF.

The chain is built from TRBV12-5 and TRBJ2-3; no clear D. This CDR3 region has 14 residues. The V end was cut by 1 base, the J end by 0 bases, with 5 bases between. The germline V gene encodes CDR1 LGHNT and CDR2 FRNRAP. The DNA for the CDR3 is TGTGCTAGTGGTTTGGGCAGTAGCACAGATACGCAGTATTTT. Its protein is CASGLGSSTDTQYF.

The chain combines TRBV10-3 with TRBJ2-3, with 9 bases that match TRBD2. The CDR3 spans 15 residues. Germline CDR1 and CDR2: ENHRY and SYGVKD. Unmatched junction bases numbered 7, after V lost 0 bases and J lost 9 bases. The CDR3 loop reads CAISESGTSQGTQYF. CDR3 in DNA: TGTGCCATCAGTGAGTCCGGGACTAGCCAGGGCACGCAGTATTTT.